The 6 T cell receptor beta chains listed next were all sequenced from one sample in a study of shared clonotypes between healthy human individuals. Clones were read by immunoSEQ multiplex PCR, and TCRdb kept only the in-frame ones, dropping some. The table lists a few million clones, under 95% of them singletons. What was sequenced was naive CD4+ T cells from PBMCs. The sample's subset: CD45RA+ positively selected. All receptors derive from a man younger than 30 in good health. Some clones in this sample may be carry-over from other donors' samples.

This clone was detected once. The CDR3 loop reads CASRFYSGANVLTF. CDR3 sequence (DNA): TGTGCCAGCAGATTCTACTCTGGGGCCAACGTCCTGACTTTC. The chain employs TRBV28 and TRBJ2-6, with D uncertain. V lost 6 bases and J lost 0, with 6 bases in between. Germline V gives CDR1 MDHEN, CDR2 SYDVKM. This CDR3 has 14 amino acids.

The chain combines TRBV28 with TRBJ2-7; no clear D gene. Germline V gene lookup returns CDR1 MDHEN and CDR2 SYDVKM. Trimming removed 8 bases from V and 7 bases from J, with 15 bases in between. This CDR3 spans 12 amino acids. Written as DNA, the CDR3 is TGTGCCAGCTCTGATCGCCTGGGGGAGCAGTACTTC. Translation gives CASSDRLGEQYF.

Details on this clone: The sample has other DNA sequences that encode this CDR3 too. The chain is built from TRBV5-1 and TRBJ2-1; no clear D gene. The CDR3 runs to 14 residues. Per the germline V gene, CDR1 is SGHRS and CDR2 is YFSETQ. Trimming removed 4 bases from V and 3 bases from J, with 11 bases in between. The CDR3 is CASSLGTLYNEQFF. DNA of the CDR3: TGCGCCAGCAGCCTCGGCACTCTCTACAATGAGCAGTTCTTC.

The CDR3 spells CASSIQQLGGYEQYF. The DNA for the CDR3 is TGTGCCAGTAGTATACAGCAGCTAGGAGGCTACGAGCAGTACTTC. The chain links TRBV19 to TRBJ2-7; perhaps TRBD2 as D (5 bases). The CDR3 spans 15 residues. Per germline, CDR1 LNHDA and CDR2 SQIVND (reference sequence). V was pared by 2 bases and J by 3 bases, with 14 bases between. Supplemented by reference TRBV19 and TRBJ2-7, the full variable domain reads DGGITQSPKYLFRKEGQNVTLSCEQNLNHDAMYWYRQDPGQGLRLIYYSQIVNDFQKGDIAEGYSVSREKKESFPLTVTSAQKNPTAFYLCASSIQQLGGYEQYFGPGTRLTVT.

The chain employs TRBV9 and TRBJ2-1; D is possibly TRBD2 (5 bases). The CDR3 has 13 residues. Germline V CDR1 and CDR2: SGDLS, YYNGEE. V lost 3 bases, J lost 7 bases, and 11 bases lay in between. The CDR3 sequence: CASSAGSRNEQFF. The CDR3 DNA is TGTGCCAGCAGCGCGGGAAGCAGGAATGAGCAGTTCTTC. Filled out from reference TRBV9 and TRBJ2-1, the complete variable domain reads DSGVTQTPKHLITATGQRVTLRCSPRSGDLSVYWYQQSLDQGLQFLIQYYNGEERAKGNILERFSAQQFPDLHSELNLSSLELGDSALYFCASSAGSRNEQFFGPGTRLTVL.

This chain uses TRBV7-2 with TRBJ2-5, with 14 positions matching TRBD2. J gave up 4 bases and V 3 bases, and 7 bases lay outside the gene matches. This CDR3 has 17 amino acids. Per the germline V gene, CDR1 is SGHTA and CDR2 is FQGNSA. This chain's CDR3 is CASSFGTSGSRGETQYF. The CDR3, as DNA: TGTGCCAGCAGCTTCGGGACTAGCGGGAGCAGGGGAGAGACCCAGTACTTC.